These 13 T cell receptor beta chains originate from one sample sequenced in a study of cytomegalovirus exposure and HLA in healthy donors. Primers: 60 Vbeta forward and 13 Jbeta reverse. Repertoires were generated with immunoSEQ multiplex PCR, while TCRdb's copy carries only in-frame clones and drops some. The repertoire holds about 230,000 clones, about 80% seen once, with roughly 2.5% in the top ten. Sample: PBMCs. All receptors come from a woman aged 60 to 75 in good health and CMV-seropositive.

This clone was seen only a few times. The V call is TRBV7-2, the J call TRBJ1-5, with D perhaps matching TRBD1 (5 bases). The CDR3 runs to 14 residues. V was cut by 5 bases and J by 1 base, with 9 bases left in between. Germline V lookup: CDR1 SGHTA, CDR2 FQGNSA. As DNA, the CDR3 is TGTGCCAGCAGCGACCGGGGGAGCAATCAGCCCCAGCATTTT. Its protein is CASSDRGSNQPQHF.

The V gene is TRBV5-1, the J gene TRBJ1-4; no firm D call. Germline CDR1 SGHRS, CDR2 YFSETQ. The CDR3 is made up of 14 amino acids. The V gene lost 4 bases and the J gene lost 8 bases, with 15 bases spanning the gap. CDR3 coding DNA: TGCGCCAGCAGCGCACCCGGCGGGTCGGAAAAACTGTTTTTT. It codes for CASSAPGGSEKLFF.

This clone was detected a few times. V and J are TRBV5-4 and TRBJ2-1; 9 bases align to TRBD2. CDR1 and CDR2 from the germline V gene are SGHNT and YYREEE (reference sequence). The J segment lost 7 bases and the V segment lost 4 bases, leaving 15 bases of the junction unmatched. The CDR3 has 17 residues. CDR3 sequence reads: CASSLSLTSGPRNEQFF. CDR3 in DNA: TGTGCCAGCAGCCTGTCCTTAACTAGCGGGCCGAGGAATGAGCAGTTCTTC.

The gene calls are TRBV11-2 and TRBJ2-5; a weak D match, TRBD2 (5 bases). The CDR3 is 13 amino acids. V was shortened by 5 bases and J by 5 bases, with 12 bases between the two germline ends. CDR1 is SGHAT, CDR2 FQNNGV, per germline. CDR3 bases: TGTGCCAGCAGCCCCGCGGGTCGGGAGACCCAGTACTTC. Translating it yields CASSPAGRETQYF.

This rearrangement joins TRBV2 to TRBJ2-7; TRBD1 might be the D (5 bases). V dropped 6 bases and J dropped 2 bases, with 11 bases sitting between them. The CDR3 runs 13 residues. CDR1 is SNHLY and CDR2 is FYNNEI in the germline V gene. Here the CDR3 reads CASRTDGPYEQYF. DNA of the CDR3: TGTGCCAGCAGGACAGATGGGCCCTACGAGCAGTACTTC.

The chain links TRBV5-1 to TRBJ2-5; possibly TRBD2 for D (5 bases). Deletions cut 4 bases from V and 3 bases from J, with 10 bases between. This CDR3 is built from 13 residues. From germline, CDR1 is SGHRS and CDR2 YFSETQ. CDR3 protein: CASSPPREETQYF. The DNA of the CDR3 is TGCGCCAGCAGCCCCCCGAGGGAAGAGACCCAGTACTTC.

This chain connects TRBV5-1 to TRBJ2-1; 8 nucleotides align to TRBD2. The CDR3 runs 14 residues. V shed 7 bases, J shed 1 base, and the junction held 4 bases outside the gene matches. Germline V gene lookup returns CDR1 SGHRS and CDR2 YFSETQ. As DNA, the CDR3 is TGCGCCAGCCGAGCGGGAGAGTCCTACAATGAGCAGTTCTTC. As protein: CASRAGESYNEQFF.

The CDR3 loop is CSVDGQGAILETQYF. In DNA, the CDR3 is TGCAGCGTTGACGGACAGGGGGCGATTCTTGAGACCCAGTACTTC. V is TRBV29-1 and J is TRBJ2-5; 11 bases line up with TRBD1. The length of the CDR3 is 15 residues. The V and J ends lost 3 bases and 5 bases, in that order; junction bases with no gene match: 8. Germline CDR1 SQVTM, CDR2 ANQGSEA.

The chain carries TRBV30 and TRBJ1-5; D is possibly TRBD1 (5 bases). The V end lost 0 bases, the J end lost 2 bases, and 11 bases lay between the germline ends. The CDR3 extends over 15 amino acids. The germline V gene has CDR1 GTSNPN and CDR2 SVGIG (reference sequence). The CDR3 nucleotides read TGTGCCTGGAGTGTAAGAGGAGGGGGCAATCAGCCCCAGCATTTT. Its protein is CAWSVRGGGNQPQHF.

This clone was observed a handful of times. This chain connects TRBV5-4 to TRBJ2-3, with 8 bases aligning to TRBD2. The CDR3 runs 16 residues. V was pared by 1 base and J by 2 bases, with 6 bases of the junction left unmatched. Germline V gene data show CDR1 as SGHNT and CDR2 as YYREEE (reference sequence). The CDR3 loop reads CASSLKVAGSTDTQYF. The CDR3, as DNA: TGTGCCAGCAGCTTGAAGGTAGCGGGGTCCACAGATACGCAGTATTTT.

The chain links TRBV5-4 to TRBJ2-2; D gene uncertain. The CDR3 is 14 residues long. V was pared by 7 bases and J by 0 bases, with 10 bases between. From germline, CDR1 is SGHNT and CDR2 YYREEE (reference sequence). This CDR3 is CASGDRANTGELFF. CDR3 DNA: TGTGCCAGCGGAGACCGGGCGAACACCGGGGAGCTGTTTTTT.

This CDR3 is CASTRGGQGASGANVLTF. The CDR3 region has the DNA TGTGCCAGCACCCGAGGGGGACAGGGAGCCTCTGGGGCCAACGTCCTGACTTTC. V usage is TRBV5-5 and J usage is TRBJ2-6; TRBD1 aligns across 9 bases. CDR3 length: 18 amino acids. The germline gives CDR1 SGHKS, CDR2 YYEKEE (reference sequence). Trimming at V came to 6 bases and at J to 0 bases, leaving 10 bases not matched to a gene.

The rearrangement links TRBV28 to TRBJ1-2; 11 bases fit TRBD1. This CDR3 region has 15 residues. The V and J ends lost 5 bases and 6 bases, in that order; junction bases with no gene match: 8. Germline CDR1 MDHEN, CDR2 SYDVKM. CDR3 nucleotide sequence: TGTGCCAGCAGTACCGTCCTGGGACAGGGGGATGGCTACACCTTC. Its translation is CASSTVLGQGDGYTF.